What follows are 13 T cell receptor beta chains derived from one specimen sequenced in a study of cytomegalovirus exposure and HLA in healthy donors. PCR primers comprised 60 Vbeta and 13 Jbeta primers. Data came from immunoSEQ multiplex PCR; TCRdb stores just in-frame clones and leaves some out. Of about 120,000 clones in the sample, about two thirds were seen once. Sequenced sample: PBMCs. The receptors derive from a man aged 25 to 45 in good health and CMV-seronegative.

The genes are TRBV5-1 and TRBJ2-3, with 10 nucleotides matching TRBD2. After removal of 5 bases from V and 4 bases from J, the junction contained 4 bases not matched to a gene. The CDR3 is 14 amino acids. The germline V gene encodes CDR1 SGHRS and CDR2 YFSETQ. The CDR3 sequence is CASRSGGGADTQYF. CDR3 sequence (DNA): TGCGCCAGCAGGAGCGGGGGGGGCGCAGATACGCAGTATTTT.

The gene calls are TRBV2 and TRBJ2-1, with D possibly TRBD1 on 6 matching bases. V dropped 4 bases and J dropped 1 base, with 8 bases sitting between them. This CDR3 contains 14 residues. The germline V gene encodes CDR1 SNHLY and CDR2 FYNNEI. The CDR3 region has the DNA TGTGCCAGCAGTGCCACAGGGTCCTACAATGAGCAGTTCTTC. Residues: CASSATGSYNEQFF.

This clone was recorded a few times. CDR3 DNA sequence: TGTGCCAGTAGTATAGCGGCCAGGGATGATATTCACAATGAGCAGTTCTTC. It codes for CASSIAARDDIHNEQFF. This chain uses TRBV19 with TRBJ2-1; tentative D call: TRBD1 (5 bases). Germline V gives CDR1 LNHDA, CDR2 SQIVND (reference sequence). The CDR3 consists of 17 residues. Trimming removed 1 base at V and 5 bases at J, with 18 bases between. Full variable domain (missing parts from reference TRBV19 and TRBJ2-1): DGGITQSPKYLFRKEGQNVTLSCEQNLNHDAMYWYRQDPGQGLRLIYYSQIVNDFQKGDIAEGYSVSREKKESFPLTVTSAQKNPTAFYLCASSIAARDDIHNEQFFGPGTRLTVL.

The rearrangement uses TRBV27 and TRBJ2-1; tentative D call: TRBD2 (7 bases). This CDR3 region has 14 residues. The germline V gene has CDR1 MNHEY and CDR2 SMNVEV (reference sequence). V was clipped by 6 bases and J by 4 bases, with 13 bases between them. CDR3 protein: CASSRRGGYNEQFF. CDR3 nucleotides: TGTGCCAGCAGCCGTAGGGGGGGGTACAATGAGCAGTTCTTC.

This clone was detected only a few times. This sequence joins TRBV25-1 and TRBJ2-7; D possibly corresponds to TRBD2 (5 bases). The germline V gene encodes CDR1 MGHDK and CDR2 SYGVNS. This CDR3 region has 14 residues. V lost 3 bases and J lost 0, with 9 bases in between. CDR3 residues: CASSDPGNSYEQYF. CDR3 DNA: TGTGCCAGCAGTGACCCCGGGAACTCCTACGAGCAGTACTTC.

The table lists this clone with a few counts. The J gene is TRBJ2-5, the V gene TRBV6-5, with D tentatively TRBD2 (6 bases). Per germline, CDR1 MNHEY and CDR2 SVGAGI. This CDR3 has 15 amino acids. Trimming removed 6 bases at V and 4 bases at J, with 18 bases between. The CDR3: CASSPWDGGRETQYF. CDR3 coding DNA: TGTGCCAGCAGCCCCTGGGACGGGGGAAGAGAGACCCAGTACTTC.

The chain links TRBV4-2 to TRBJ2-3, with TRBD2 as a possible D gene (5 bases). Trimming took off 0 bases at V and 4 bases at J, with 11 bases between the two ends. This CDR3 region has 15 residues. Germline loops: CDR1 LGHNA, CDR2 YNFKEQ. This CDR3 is CASSQDPLASDTQYF. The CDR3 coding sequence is TGTGCCAGCAGCCAAGATCCCTTAGCGTCAGATACGCAGTATTTT.

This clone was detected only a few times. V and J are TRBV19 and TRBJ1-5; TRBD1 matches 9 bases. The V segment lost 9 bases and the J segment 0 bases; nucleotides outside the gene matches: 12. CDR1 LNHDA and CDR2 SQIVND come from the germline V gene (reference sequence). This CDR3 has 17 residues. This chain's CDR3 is CASRGTGGHDSNQPQHF. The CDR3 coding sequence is TGTGCCAGCCGGGGAACAGGGGGCCACGATAGCAATCAGCCCCAGCATTTT.

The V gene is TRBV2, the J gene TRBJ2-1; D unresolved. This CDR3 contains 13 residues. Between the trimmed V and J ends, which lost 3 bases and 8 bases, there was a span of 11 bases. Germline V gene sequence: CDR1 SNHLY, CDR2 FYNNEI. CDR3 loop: CASSETRFYEQFF. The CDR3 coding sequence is TGTGCCAGCAGTGAGACTCGATTCTATGAGCAGTTCTTC.

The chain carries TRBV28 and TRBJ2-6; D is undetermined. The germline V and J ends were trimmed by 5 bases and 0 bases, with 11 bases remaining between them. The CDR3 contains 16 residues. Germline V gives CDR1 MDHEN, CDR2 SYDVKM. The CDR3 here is CASSTGADSGANVLTF. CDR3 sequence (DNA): TGTGCCAGCAGTACGGGTGCGGACTCTGGGGCCAACGTCCTGACTTTC.

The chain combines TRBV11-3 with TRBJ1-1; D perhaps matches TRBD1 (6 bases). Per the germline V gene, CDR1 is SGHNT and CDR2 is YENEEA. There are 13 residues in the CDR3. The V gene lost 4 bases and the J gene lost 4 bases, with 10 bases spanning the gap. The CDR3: CASSSKGGTEAFF. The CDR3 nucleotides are TGTGCCAGCAGCTCTAAAGGGGGCACTGAAGCTTTCTTT.

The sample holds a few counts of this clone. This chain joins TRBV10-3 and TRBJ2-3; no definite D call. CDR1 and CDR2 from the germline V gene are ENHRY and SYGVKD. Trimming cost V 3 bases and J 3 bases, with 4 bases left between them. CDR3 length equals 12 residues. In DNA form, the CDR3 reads TGTGCCATCAGTGAAGAGACAGATACGCAGTATTTT. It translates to CAISEETDTQYF.

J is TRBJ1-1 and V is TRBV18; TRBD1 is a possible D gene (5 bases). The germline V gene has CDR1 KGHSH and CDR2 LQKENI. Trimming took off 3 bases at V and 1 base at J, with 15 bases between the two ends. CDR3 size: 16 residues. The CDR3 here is CASSPSPVGGNTEAFF. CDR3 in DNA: TGTGCCAGCTCACCCTCCCCCGTGGGGGGGAACACTGAAGCTTTCTTT.